The clone carrying this T cell receptor beta chain showed up just once. Its matching antigen is unknown. These data are taken from a study of T cell responses to AZD1222 COVID-19 vaccine. Study-level results: Only after the peak T cell response were repertoires sampled. Close to half of all spike-specific TCRs reportedly target regions of the variants that are unmutated. The study found vaccine-associated CD4 TCRs spanning spike, dominant at 160-218 and 743-854.

The protocol was immunoSEQ multiplex PCR, while the TCRdb copy is restricted to in-frame clones and leaves out a portion. The sample lists approximately 150,000 clones, around nine tenths seen once, with about 1.6% in the top ten. This TCR was sampled from an adult in good health. Sequencing used peripheral blood, obtained on day 0 of AZD1222 vaccination.

The CDR3 DNA reads as TGTGCCAGCAGTTTCACCAGTGGGGGGAACACTGAAGCTTTCTTT. This translates into CASSFTSGGNTEAFF. V and J are TRBV27 and TRBJ1-1, with TRBD1 as a possible D gene (5 bases). Germline values: CDR1 MNHEY, CDR2 SMNVEV (reference sequence). The V gene lost 3 bases and the J gene lost 1 base, with 12 bases spanning the gap. CDR3 length equals 15 residues.